The 22 T cell receptor beta chains given below trace back to one sample, sequenced in a study of neurological immune-mediated disorders. TCRdb analysed the 5' RACE reads with MiXCR anew, one entry per CDR3 protein. Among about 24,000 distinct CDR3 sequences, roughly 13% were seen once, and the ten largest hold roughly 5.5%. Specified time point: technical triplicate 1. Sequencing was carried out using CD4+ T cells from blood. These TCRs come from a female donor with HTLV-1-associated myelopathy (HAM/TSP).

This clonotype occurred once. V gene TRBV4-3 combines with J gene TRBJ2-7, with D maybe TRBD1 (7 bases). Trimming left V 1 base short and J 11 bases short, with 21 bases between. Germline CDR1 LGHNA, CDR2 YSLEER. CDR3 length equals 15 residues. The CDR3 loop reads CASSQGGGIPGEKYF. The CDR3 nucleotides are TGCGCCAGCAGCCAAGGAGGGGGCATCCCGGGAGAGAAGTACTTC.

There are many counts of this clonotype. This chain connects TRBV6-5 to TRBJ2-1; maybe TRBD1 (6 bases). Trimming stripped 2 bases from V and 8 bases from J, with 13 bases between. CDR3 length: 14 residues. The germline CDR1 and CDR2 sequences are MNHEY and SVGAGI. The CDR3 loop is CASSYMNRDDEQFF. DNA of the CDR3: TGTGCCAGCAGTTACATGAACAGGGACGATGAGCAGTTCTTC.

At least ten counts were recorded for this clonotype. The rearrangement uses TRBV20-1 and TRBJ1-1; D is unresolved. Trimming took 2 bases from V and 0 from J, leaving 7 bases between them. Looked up from germline, CDR1 is DFQATT and CDR2 is SNEGSKA (reference sequence). The CDR3 extends over 13 amino acids. CDR3 nucleotide sequence: TGCAGTGCTAGAAGTGTCCTGAACACTGAAGCTTTCTTT. Its protein product is CSARSVLNTEAFF.

This clonotype has a count of ten or more. This chain links TRBV20-1 with TRBJ1-2; no clear D. This CDR3 has 13 residues. The ends were cut back, 6 bases at V and 4 bases at J, with 15 bases in the middle. Germline CDR1 DFQATT, CDR2 SNEGSKA (reference sequence). The CDR3 reads CSAPPGSTYGYTF. Written as DNA, the CDR3 is TGCAGTGCCCCACCGGGGTCCACCTATGGCTACACCTTC.

At least ten counts were recorded for this clonotype. This chain connects TRBV10-3 to TRBJ2-7, with D hard to call. There are 12 residues in the CDR3. The germline gives CDR1 ENHRY, CDR2 SYGVKD. Trimming removed 4 bases from V and 4 bases from J, with 8 bases in between. DNA of the CDR3: TGTGCCATCAGTGGGCAGGCGTACGAGCAGTACTTC. It yields the protein CAISGQAYEQYF.

This clonotype was detected many times. In DNA, the CDR3 is TGTGCCAGCAGCAGGGGCGTCAATGAGCAGTTCTTC. Its protein product is CASSRGVNEQFF. The rearrangement joins TRBV6-6 to TRBJ2-1; D perhaps matches TRBD1 (6 bases). V was cut by 6 bases and J by 6 bases, with 9 bases left in between. Germline CDR1 and CDR2: MNHNY and SVGAGI (reference sequence). CDR3 length equals 12 residues.

Many counts were recorded for this clonotype. The chain uses TRBV6-1 and TRBJ1-1, with D possibly TRBD1 on 6 matching bases. V lost 9 bases to trimming and J lost 4 bases, with 15 bases between them. Germline V gives CDR1 MNHNS, CDR2 SASEGT. This CDR3 spans 13 amino acids. CDR3 coding DNA: TGTGCCAGTATTACAGGGAGCCCCACTGAAGCTTTCTTT. It specifies CASITGSPTEAFF.

The chain has TRBV3-1 and TRBJ2-1, with 7 positions matching TRBD2. Germline V gene sequence: CDR1 LGHDT, CDR2 YNNKEL (reference sequence). V trimming: 8 bases; J trimming: 0 bases; junction bases outside the gene matches: 1. The CDR3 is 13 amino acids. The CDR3: CASQRGSYNEQFF. The CDR3 coding sequence is TGTGCCAGCCAGCGGGGCTCCTACAATGAGCAGTTCTTC.

The V call is TRBV29-1, the J call TRBJ2-3; 9 nucleotides line up with TRBD1. CDR1 is SQVTM and CDR2 is ANQGSEA in the germline V gene. The CDR3 contains 13 residues. After removal of 6 bases from V and 3 bases from J, the junction contained 4 bases not matched to a gene. CDR3 loop: CSVGQGRTDTQYF. As DNA, the CDR3 is TGCAGCGTCGGACAGGGGAGGACAGATACGCAGTATTTT.

This clonotype was found many times. The chain has TRBV12-3 or TRBV12-4 and TRBJ2-1; D gene uncertain. The CDR3 spans 16 residues. Trimming shortened V by 6 bases and J by 5 bases, and 20 bases separated the two germline ends. CDR3 bases: TGTGCCAGCAGCCCAAGTTGGCTTAAGGGAAACAATGAGCAGTTCTTC. It is translated as CASSPSWLKGNNEQFF.

This clonotype occurred many times. This chain links TRBV7-6 with TRBJ2-7; D perhaps matches TRBD2 (5 bases). V was pared by 4 bases and J by 4 bases, with 11 bases between. CDR3 length equals 13 residues. In germline, CDR1 is SGHVS, CDR2 FNYEAQ. CDR3 bases: TGTGCCAGCAGCTCGAGCGGAGCGTACGAGCAGTACTTC. Translation gives CASSSSGAYEQYF.

This clonotype was picked up many times. V usage is TRBV5-6 and J usage is TRBJ1-4; D might be TRBD1 (6 bases). The CDR3 has 15 amino acids. Trimming stripped 1 base from V and 8 bases from J, with 15 bases between. CDR1 SGHDT and CDR2 YYEEEE come from the germline V gene. The CDR3: CASSLKGVRGEKLFF. The CDR3 nucleotides read TGTGCCAGCAGCTTGAAGGGGGTCCGAGGCGAAAAACTGTTTTTT.

This clonotype was recorded many times. The chain joins TRBV18 to TRBJ1-4; 8 bases map to TRBD1. Germline V gene data show CDR1 as KGHSH and CDR2 as LQKENI. The CDR3 has 14 amino acids. The J segment lost 5 bases and the V segment lost 3 bases, leaving 2 bases of the junction unmatched. The CDR3 DNA reads TGTGCCAGCTCACCGACAGGGGCGAATGAAAAACTGTTTTTT. Translating it yields CASSPTGANEKLFF.

In this sample, this clonotype turned up many times. CDR3 sequence: CASSSRQGSKDTQYF. The CDR3 DNA is TGTGCCAGCAGTTCCCGACAGGGATCGAAAGATACGCAGTATTTT. The chain carries TRBV12-3 or TRBV12-4 and TRBJ2-3, with 7 bases lining up with TRBD1. The CDR3 has 15 residues. J gave up 5 bases and V 4 bases, and 9 bases lay outside the gene matches.

This clonotype was seen ten or more times. The chain employs TRBV3-1 and TRBJ2-5, with D unclear. Trimming removed 0 bases at V and 2 bases at J, with 10 bases between. The CDR3 length is 15 residues. Germline V gives CDR1 LGHDT, CDR2 YNNKEL (reference sequence). CDR3 nucleotide sequence: TGTGCCAGCAGCCAAGATGAGGTGCAACAAGAGACCCAGTACTTC. Translated, it gives CASSQDEVQQETQYF.

This clonotype was counted many times. The V and J genes are TRBV20-1 and TRBJ2-5; TRBD1 might be the D (6 bases). V was pared by 0 bases and J by 1 base, with 9 bases between. In germline, CDR1 is DFQATT, CDR2 SNEGSKA (reference sequence). There are 14 residues in the CDR3. The CDR3 DNA reads as TGCAGTGCTAGAGATTGGGGGCGCCAAGAGACCCAGTACTTC. Its protein is CSARDWGRQETQYF.

This clonotype was picked up many times. One end of the junction fails to match germline, which may point to a read error. In DNA, the CDR3 is TGCAGCGGTGAACGGGGGGGAGATACGCAGTATTTT. It is translated as CSGERGGDTQYF. V is TRBV29-1 and J is TRBJ2-3, with TRBD2 identical over 8 bases. Germline V gene sequence: CDR1 SQVTM, CDR2 ANQGSEA. CDR3 size: 12 residues.

This clonotype has a count of ten or more. The V and J genes are TRBV5-1 and TRBJ2-5; 8 bases agree with TRBD1. Germline V gene lookup returns CDR1 SGHRS and CDR2 YFSETQ. There are 15 residues in the CDR3. V dropped 2 bases and J dropped 5; count of bases not matched to a gene: 8. CDR3 protein: CASSFLGQGGETQYF. Here the CDR3 DNA reads TGCGCCAGCAGCTTCTTAGGACAGGGCGGGGAGACCCAGTACTTC.

This clonotype has ten or more counts. This may stem from a read error, because a much larger clone lies one nucleotide away. The rearrangement links TRBV6-5 to TRBJ2-3; unclear D gene. Germline V gene sequence: CDR1 MNHEY, CDR2 SVGAGI. CDR3 size: 13 residues. V was pared by 6 bases and J by 3 bases, with 10 bases between. This CDR3 is CASSLVGTDTQYF. CDR3 in DNA: TGTGCCAGCAGCCTGGTGGGGACAGATACGCAGTATTTT.

This clonotype appeared many times. The J gene is TRBJ2-1, the V gene TRBV9, with D possibly TRBD2 on 5 matching bases. This CDR3 has 16 amino acids. The V and J ends lost 0 bases and 3 bases respectively, with 13 bases between them. Germline-derived CDR1 and CDR2 are SGDLS and YYNGEE. CDR3: CASSVGTGSLYNEQFF. CDR3 nucleotide sequence: TGTGCCAGCAGCGTAGGAACGGGATCCCTCTACAATGAGCAGTTCTTC.

This clonotype was seen at least ten times. V usage is TRBV29-1 and J usage is TRBJ2-7; 9 nucleotides align to TRBD2. Trimming removed 4 bases from V and 2 bases from J; junction bases left unmatched: 6. CDR1 SQVTM and CDR2 ANQGSEA come from the germline V gene. The CDR3 runs 14 residues. CDR3 amino acids: CSVVAGGPPYEQYF. In nucleotides, the CDR3 is TGCAGCGTTGTTGCGGGAGGGCCTCCCTACGAGCAGTACTTC.

This clonotype was seen at least ten times. J is TRBJ2-2 and V is TRBV7-8; TRBD1 might be the D (6 bases). The germline V gene encodes CDR1 SGHVS and CDR2 FQNEAQ. Trimming left V 4 bases short and J 5 bases short, with 11 bases between. The CDR3 covers 14 residues. For the CDR3, the DNA is TGTGCCAGCAGCTGGGCTACAGGGACCGGGGAGCTGTTTTTT. Translation gives CASSWATGTGELFF.